This entry is about one TCR beta chain. The antigen is unknown. This sample stems from a study of beta chain features in type 1 diabetes. V was pared by 3 bases and J by 4 bases, with 8 bases of the junction left unmatched. This CDR3 is built from 15 residues. Germline-derived CDR1 and CDR2 are SGDLS and YYNGEE. All of the isolated RNA was reverse transcribed, so expressed TCRB transcripts were sequenced. Sequenced by immunoSEQ multiplex PCR; TCRdb stores in-frame clones only, minus some. Among approximately 360,000 clones listed, over 10% were seen once. Study-level findings and limits: Across patients, naive, central memory and Treg TCRB repertoires exhibited apparently greater similarity than was observed across healthy donors. All four CD4+ subsets from Type 1 diabetes patients carried moderately but significantly shorter TCRB CDR3s.

The sequence came from a woman younger than 35 with type 1 diabetes. V is TRBV9 and J is TRBJ2-7, with 9 bases that match TRBD2. Sequenced input: naive CD4+ T cells from blood. The CDR3 here is CASSAGTSSFYEQYF. In DNA form, the CDR3 reads TGTGCCAGCAGCGCCGGGACTAGCAGCTTTTACGAGCAGTACTTC.